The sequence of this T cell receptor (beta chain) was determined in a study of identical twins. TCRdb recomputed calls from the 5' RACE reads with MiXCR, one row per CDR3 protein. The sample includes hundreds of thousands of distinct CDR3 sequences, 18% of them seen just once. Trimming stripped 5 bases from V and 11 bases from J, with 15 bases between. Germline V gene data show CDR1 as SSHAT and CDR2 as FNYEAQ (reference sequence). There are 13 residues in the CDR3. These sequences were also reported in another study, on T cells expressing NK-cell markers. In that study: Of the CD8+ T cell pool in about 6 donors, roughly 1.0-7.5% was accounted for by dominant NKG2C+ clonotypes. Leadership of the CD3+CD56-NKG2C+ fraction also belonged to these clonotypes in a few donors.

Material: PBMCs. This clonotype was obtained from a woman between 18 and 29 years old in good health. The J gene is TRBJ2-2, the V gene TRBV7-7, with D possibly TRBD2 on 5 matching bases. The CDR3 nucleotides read TGTGCCAGCAGCCAGAAGGGAGAGGGAGAGCTGTTTTTT. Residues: CASSQKGEGELFF.